These T cell receptor beta chains were read from a single sample in a study of Ad26.COV2.S vaccination and SARS-CoV-2 variants. Repertoires were generated with immunoSEQ multiplex PCR, while TCRdb's copy carries only in-frame clones and drops some. The data show 430,000 or so clones, about 88% seen once. Material: peripheral blood, obtained in a trial of Ad26.COV2.S vaccine versus placebo. Every receptor here comes from a person aged 18-65 years who received the Ad26.COV2.S COVID-19 vaccine or a placebo. The CDR3 runs from the conserved cysteine through the conserved F or W. The D gene is left open where the match is weak. Size is omitted from some rows. Given values are once, few, many or a class for expanded clones.

few | TRBJ2-7 | . | TRBV28 | CASSERTYEQYF | TGTGCCAGCAGCGAACGAACCTACGAGCAGTACTTC
. | TRBJ2-3 | . | TRBV12-3/TRBV12-4 | CASSQHDTQYF | TGTGCCAGCAGTCAGCACGATACGCAGTATTTT
. | TRBJ2-1 | TRBD1 | TRBV19 | CASSIRLRQGLLYNEQFF | TGTGCCAGTAGTATCCGATTGAGACAGGGGCTCCTCTACAATGAGCAGTTCTTC
. | TRBJ1-6 | TRBD1 | TRBV4-1 | CASRRGQGENSPLHF | TGCGCCAGCAGAAGGGGACAGGGAGAGAATTCACCCCTCCACTTT
. | TRBJ1-6 | . | TRBV7-4 | CASSVWSNSPLHF | TGTGCCAGCAGCGTATGGAGTAATTCACCCCTCCACTTT
once | TRBJ2-1 | TRBD1 | TRBV7-9 | CASSLVSRTGRYNEQFF | TGTGCCAGCAGCTTAGTTTCGCGGACAGGGAGGTACAATGAGCAGTTCTTC
once | TRBJ1-2 | . | TRBV29-1 | CSVEGALGYTF | TGCAGCGTTGAGGGGGCGCTTGGCTACACCTTC
. | TRBJ2-5 | . | TRBV7-3 | CASSLRVGDPQYF | TGTGCCAGCAGCTTAAGGGTCGGGGACCCCCAGTACTTC
. | TRBJ2-1 | TRBD1 | TRBV6-2/TRBV6-3 | CASSYYRQGAPHEQFF | TGTGCCAGCAGTTATTACAGACAGGGCGCGCCCCATGAGCAGTTCTTC
once | TRBJ1-2 | . | TRBV30 | CAWSPQYLGAPGGYTF | TGTGCCTGGAGCCCTCAATATCTGGGGGCGCCGGGTGGCTACACCTTC
. | TRBJ1-5 | TRBD1 | TRBV6-1 | CASSGVGTGPRGPQHF | TGTGCCAGCAGTGGCGTCGGGACAGGGCCGCGGGGGCCCCAGCATTTT
. | TRBJ2-5 | TRBD2 | TRBV5-1 | CASSFFGTSGETQYF | TGCGCCAGCAGCTTCTTCGGAACTAGCGGAGAGACCCAGTACTTC
. | TRBJ2-5 | . | TRBV6-5 | CASTKLGGAETQYF | TGTGCCAGCACCAAACTGGGGGGAGCGGAGACCCAGTACTTC
. | TRBJ2-3 | TRBD2 | TRBV5-1 | CASSSLLAGSTDTQYF | TGCGCCAGCAGCTCCCTGCTAGCGGGAAGCACAGATACGCAGTATTTT
. | TRBJ2-3 | TRBD2 | TRBV6-2/TRBV6-3 | CASSQRTSGRFSDTQYF | TGTGCCAGCAGTCAGCGGACTAGCGGGAGATTCTCAGATACGCAGTATTTT
few | TRBJ2-1 | . | TRBV3-1/TRBV3-2 | CASSQNAGSGEQFF | TGTGCCAGCAGCCAAAATGCGGGGAGCGGTGAGCAGTTCTTC
. | TRBJ2-3 | . | TRBV7-9 | CASSLGSAGKTDTQYF | TGTGCCAGCAGCTTAGGTTCGGCGGGGAAGACAGATACGCAGTATTTT
once | TRBJ2-4 | TRBD1 | TRBV4-2 | CASSHKGQGVKNIQYF | TGTGCCAGCAGCCACAAAGGACAGGGCGTCAAAAACATTCAGTACTTC
. | TRBJ1-1 | . | TRBV5-4 | CASSPMGVEAFF | TGTGCCAGCAGCCCTATGGGAGTCGAAGCTTTCTTT
. | TRBJ2-3 | . | TRBV2 | CASTGRGEDTQYF | TGTGCCAGCACGGGCCGGGGAGAAGATACGCAGTATTTT
. | TRBJ1-6 | . | TRBV5-4 | CASSPGLGWDSYNSPLHF | TGTGCCAGCAGCCCCGGCCTCGGATGGGACTCCTATAATTCACCCCTCCACTTT
once | TRBJ1-1 | . | TRBV5-1 | CASSLAGIEAFF | TGCGCCAGCAGCTTGGCGGGTATTGAAGCTTTCTTT
. | TRBJ1-2 | . | TRBV29-1 | CSVVLSGYGYTF | TGCAGCGTTGTGCTTTCAGGCTATGGCTACACCTTC
. | TRBJ2-3 | TRBD2 | TRBV11-2 | CASSDKLAGGVGDTQYF | TGTGCCAGCAGCGATAAGCTAGCGGGAGGTGTTGGGGATACGCAGTATTTT
once | TRBJ1-4 | . | TRBV27 | CASSLSGLNNEKLFF | TGTGCCAGCAGTTTAAGCGGGTTGAATAATGAAAAACTGTTTTTT
. | TRBJ2-3 | . | TRBV7-2 | CASSPIGGTDTQYF | TGTGCCAGCAGCCCGATAGGGGGAACCGATACGCAGTATTTT
. | TRBJ1-6 | . | TRBV5-4 | CASSFSGTSSYNSPLHF | TGTGCCAGCAGCTTTTCCGGGACAAGCTCCTATAATTCACCCCTCCACTTT
. | TRBJ2-1 | TRBD2 | TRBV7-3 | CASRRTSGSYEQFF | TGTGCCAGCAGGCGGACTAGCGGGAGTTATGAGCAGTTCTTC
. | TRBJ2-1 | . | TRBV7-6 | CASSLSGRSNEQFF | TGTGCCAGCAGCTTATCGGGGAGGTCAAATGAGCAGTTCTTC
once | TRBJ2-3 | . | TRBV2 | CASSEVAEGEDTQYF | TGTGCCAGCAGTGAAGTAGCGGAGGGGGAGGATACGCAGTATTTT
. | TRBJ2-3 | . | TRBV24-1 | CATSDLGDSSDTQYF | TGTGCCACCAGTGATTTGGGGGACTCTTCAGATACGCAGTATTTT
. | TRBJ2-1 | . | TRBV24-1 | CATSDLIGGGNEQFF | TGTGCCACCAGTGATTTAATCGGGGGAGGCAATGAGCAGTTCTTC
. | TRBJ2-7 | . | TRBV28 | CASSGFPYEQYF | TGTGCCAGCTCGGGTTTCCCCTACGAGCAGTACTTC
. | TRBJ1-2 | . | TRBV30 | CAWKSTVIANYGYTF | TGTGCCTGGAAGAGTACAGTCATAGCTAACTATGGCTACACCTTC
. | TRBJ2-1 | TRBD1 | TRBV7-8 | CASSSTGTGSWEFF | TGTGCCAGCAGCTCAACCGGGACAGGGAGCTGGGAGTTCTTC
. | TRBJ2-3 | . | TRBV19 | CASNIRLAADTQYF | TGTGCCAGTAATATCCGTCTTGCGGCAGATACGCAGTATTTT
. | TRBJ1-2 | . | TRBV3-1/TRBV3-2 | CASSQGGRVGYTF | TGTGCCAGCAGCCAAGGAGGTAGGGTTGGCTACACCTTC
once | TRBJ1-6 | . | TRBV5-5 | CASSFSHSPLHF | TGTGCCAGCAGCTTCTCCCACTCACCCCTCCACTTT
. | TRBJ2-5 | . | TRBV5-6 | CASSVSPTGQETQYF | TGTGCCAGCAGCGTGTCGCCGACAGGTCAAGAGACCCAGTACTTC
. | TRBJ2-6 | . | TRBV4-2 | CASSQEGDVAGANVLTF | TGTGCCAGCAGCCAAGAGGGGGACGTTGCTGGGGCCAACGTCCTGACTTTC
. | TRBJ1-4 | TRBD1 | TRBV6-5 | CASSYDRATNEKLFF | TGTGCCAGCAGTTACGACAGGGCAACTAATGAAAAACTGTTTTTT
once | TRBJ1-4 | . | TRBV9 | CASSVSGANEKLFF | TGTGCCAGCAGCGTATCAGGAGCGAATGAAAAACTGTTTTTT
once | TRBJ2-2 | . | TRBV5-4 | CASRTSGSSTGELFF | TGTGCCAGCAGGACGTCAGGGTCGAGTACCGGGGAGCTGTTTTTT
. | TRBJ2-6 | . | TRBV7-9 | CASSLFRGVSGANVLTF | TGTGCCAGCAGCTTATTCAGAGGGGTTTCTGGGGCCAACGTCCTGACTTTC
. | TRBJ1-3 | . | TRBV4-2 | CASSHDRSGGPNTIYF | TGTGCCAGCAGCCATGATAGATCGGGTGGGCCGAACACCATATATTTT
once | TRBJ1-3 | . | TRBV28 | CASRSFSGNTIYF | TGTGCCAGCAGGTCCTTCTCTGGAAACACCATATATTTT
. | TRBJ2-2 | . | TRBV18 | CASSSGTATGELFF | TGTGCCAGCTCCTCGGGGACGGCTACCGGGGAGCTGTTTTTT
. | TRBJ2-1 | . | TRBV7-8 | CASSPQAGASYNEQFF | TGTGCCAGCAGCCCCCAGGCGGGGGCCTCATACAATGAGCAGTTCTTC
few | TRBJ1-2 | TRBD1 | TRBV2 | CASSLRQGMSGYTF | TGTGCCAGCAGCTTGAGACAGGGGATGAGTGGCTACACCTTC
. | TRBJ1-1 | . | TRBV12-3/TRBV12-4 | CASSRQPYTEAFF | TGTGCCAGCAGTCGACAGCCGTACACTGAAGCTTTCTTT
. | TRBJ2-5 | . | TRBV6-2/TRBV6-3 | CASSYVGVGETQYF | TGTGCCAGCAGTTACGTAGGGGTCGGGGAGACCCAGTACTTC